What follows are 2 T cell receptor beta chains derived from one specimen sequenced in a study of T cells in Graves' hyperthyroidism and ophthalmopathy. It was RNA transcripts that yielded the amplified TCR beta CDR3 regions. Primed by the HTBI set, a first-round RT-PCR was run on the TCR CDR3. Each CDR3 protein gets one entry after TCRdb re-called the multiplex PCR reads with MiXCR. This sample has a few hundred thousand distinct CDR3 sequences, with more than 15% found just once. The sequencing sample was made of blood. The receptors here all came from a woman in her 40s with Graves' ophthalmopathy.

Comment on this clonotype: Germline and junction disagree at one end, which may indicate a read error. The genes are TRBV28 and TRBJ2-7; D is undetermined. This CDR3 is 14 amino acids long. Germline V gene lookup returns CDR1 MDHEN and CDR2 SYDVKM. CDR3 bases: TGTACCAGCAGTCCACAATGGGGTTTCGACGAGCAGTACTTC. Translating gives CTSSPQWGFDEQYF. Filled out from reference TRBV28 and TRBJ2-7, the complete variable domain reads DVKVTQSSRYLVKRTGEKVFLECVQDMDHENMFWYRQDPGLGLRLIYFSYDVKMKEKGDIPEGYSVSREKKERFSLILESASTNQTSMYLCTSSPQWGFDEQYFGPGTRLTVT.

The table lists this clonotype with many counts. J is TRBJ1-1 and V is TRBV6-2 or TRBV6-3; D possibly corresponds to TRBD1 (6 bases). CDR1 MNHEY and CDR2 SVGEGT come from the germline V gene. The CDR3 runs to 13 residues. V lost 5 bases and J lost 8, with 15 bases in between. CDR3 nucleotide sequence: TGTGCCAGCAGTCCGGACAGAACTCGCGAAGCTTTCTTT. Amino acid sequence: CASSPDRTREAFF.